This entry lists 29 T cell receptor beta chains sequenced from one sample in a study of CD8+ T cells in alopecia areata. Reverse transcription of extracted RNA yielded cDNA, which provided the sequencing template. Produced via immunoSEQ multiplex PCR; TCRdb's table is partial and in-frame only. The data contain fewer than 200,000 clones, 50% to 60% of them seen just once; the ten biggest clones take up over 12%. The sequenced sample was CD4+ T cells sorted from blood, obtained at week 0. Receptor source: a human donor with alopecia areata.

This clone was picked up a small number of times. The CDR3 DNA reads as TGTGCCAGCAGCCCACGGGCCGTCGAGCAGTACTTC. It codes for CASSPRAVEQYF. The V gene is TRBV28, the J gene TRBJ2-7; D is ambiguous. The CDR3 has 12 residues. Trimming took 6 bases from V and 6 from J, leaving 12 bases between them. CDR1 is MDHEN, CDR2 SYDVKM, per germline.

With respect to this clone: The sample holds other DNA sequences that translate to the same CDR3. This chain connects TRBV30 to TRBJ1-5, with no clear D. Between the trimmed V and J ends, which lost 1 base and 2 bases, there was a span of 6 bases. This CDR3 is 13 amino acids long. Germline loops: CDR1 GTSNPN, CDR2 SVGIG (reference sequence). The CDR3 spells CAWSGGGNQPQHF. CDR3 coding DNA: TGTGCCTGGAGTGGAGGTGGCAATCAGCCCCAGCATTTT.

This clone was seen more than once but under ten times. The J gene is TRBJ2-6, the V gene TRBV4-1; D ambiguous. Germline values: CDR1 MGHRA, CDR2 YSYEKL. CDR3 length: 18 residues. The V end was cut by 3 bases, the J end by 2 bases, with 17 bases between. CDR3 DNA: TGCGCCAGCAGCCATCCGTGGGGTGAATGGGCTGGGGCCAACGTCCTGACTTTC. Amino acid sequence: CASSHPWGEWAGANVLTF.

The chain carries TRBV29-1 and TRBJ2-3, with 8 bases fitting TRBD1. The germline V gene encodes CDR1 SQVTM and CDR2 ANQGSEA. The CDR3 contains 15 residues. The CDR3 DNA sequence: TGCAGTGTACAAACTACAGGGGGTAGCACAGATACGCAGTATTTT. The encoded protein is CSVQTTGGSTDTQYF.

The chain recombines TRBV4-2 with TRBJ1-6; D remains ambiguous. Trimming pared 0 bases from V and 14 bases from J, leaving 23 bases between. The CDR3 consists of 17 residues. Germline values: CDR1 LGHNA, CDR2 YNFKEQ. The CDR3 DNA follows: TGTGCCAGCAGCCAAGATGTGGCAGGATGGGCAGGAAAGTCCCTCCACTTT. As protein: CASSQDVAGWAGKSLHF.

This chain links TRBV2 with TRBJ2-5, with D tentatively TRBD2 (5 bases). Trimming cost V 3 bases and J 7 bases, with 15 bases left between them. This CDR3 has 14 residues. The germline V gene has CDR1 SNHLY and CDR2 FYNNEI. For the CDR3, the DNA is TGTGCCAGCAGTGACAGGACTGGCCCGGGGACCCAGTACTTC. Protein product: CASSDRTGPGTQYF. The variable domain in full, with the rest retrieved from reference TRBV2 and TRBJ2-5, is EPEVTQTPSHQVTQMGQEVILRCVPISNHLYFYWYRQILGQKVEFLVSFYNNEISEKSEIFDDQFSVERPDGSNFTLKIRSTKLEDSAMYFCASSDRTGPGTQYFGPGTRLLVL.

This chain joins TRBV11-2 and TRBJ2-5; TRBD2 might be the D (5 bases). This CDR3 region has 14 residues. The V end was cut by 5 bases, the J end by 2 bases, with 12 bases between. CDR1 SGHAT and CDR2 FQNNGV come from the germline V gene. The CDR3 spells CASSPRTLQETQYF. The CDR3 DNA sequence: TGTGCCAGCAGCCCGCGGACTTTACAAGAGACCCAGTACTTC.

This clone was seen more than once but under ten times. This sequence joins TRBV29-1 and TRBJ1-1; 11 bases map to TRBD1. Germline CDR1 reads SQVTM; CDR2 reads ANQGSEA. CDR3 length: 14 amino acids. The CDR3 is CSVGTGGQDTEAFF. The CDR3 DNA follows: TGCAGTGTAGGGACAGGGGGACAGGACACTGAAGCTTTCTTT.

The CDR3 sequence: CASSADRGYTEAFF. The CDR3 DNA is TGTGCCAGCAGCGCGGACAGGGGGTACACTGAAGCTTTCTTT. This chain links TRBV9 with TRBJ1-1, with TRBD1 matching over 10 bases. The germline CDR1 and CDR2 sequences are SGDLS and YYNGEE. The junction had 2 bases not matched to a gene; V was cut back by 3 bases and J by 3 bases. This CDR3 has 14 amino acids.

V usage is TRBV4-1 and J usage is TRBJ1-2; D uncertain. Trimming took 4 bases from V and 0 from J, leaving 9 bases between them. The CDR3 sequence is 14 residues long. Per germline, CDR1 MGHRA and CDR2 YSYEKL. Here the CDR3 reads CASSPSVANYGYTF. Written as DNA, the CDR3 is TGCGCCAGCAGCCCCTCGGTGGCTAACTATGGCTACACCTTC.

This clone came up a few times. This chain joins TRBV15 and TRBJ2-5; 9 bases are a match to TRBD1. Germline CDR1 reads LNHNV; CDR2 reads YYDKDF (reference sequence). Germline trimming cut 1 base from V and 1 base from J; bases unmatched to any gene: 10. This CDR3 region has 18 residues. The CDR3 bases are TGTGCCACCAGCAGAGGGTCATTTGGGACAGGGTCCCAAGAGACCCAGTACTTC. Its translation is CATSRGSFGTGSQETQYF.

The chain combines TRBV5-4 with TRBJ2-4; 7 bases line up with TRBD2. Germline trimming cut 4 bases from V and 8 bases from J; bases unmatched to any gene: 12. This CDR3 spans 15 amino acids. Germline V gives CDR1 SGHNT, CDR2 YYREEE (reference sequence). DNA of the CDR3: TGTGCCAGCAGCGCCGCCGGAGCGGGGTCCCACATTCAGTACTTC. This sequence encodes CASSAAGAGSHIQYF.

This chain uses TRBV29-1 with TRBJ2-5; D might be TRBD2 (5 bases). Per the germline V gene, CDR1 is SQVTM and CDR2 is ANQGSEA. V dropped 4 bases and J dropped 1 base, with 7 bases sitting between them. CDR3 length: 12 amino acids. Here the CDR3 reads CSVVAGQETQYF. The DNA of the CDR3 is TGCAGCGTTGTTGCGGGCCAAGAGACCCAGTACTTC.

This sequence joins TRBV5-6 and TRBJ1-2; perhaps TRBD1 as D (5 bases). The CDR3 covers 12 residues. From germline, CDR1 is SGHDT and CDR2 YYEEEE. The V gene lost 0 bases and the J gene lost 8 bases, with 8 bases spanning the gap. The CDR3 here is CASSLAGDGYTF. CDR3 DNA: TGTGCCAGCAGCTTGGCTGGGGACGGCTACACCTTC.

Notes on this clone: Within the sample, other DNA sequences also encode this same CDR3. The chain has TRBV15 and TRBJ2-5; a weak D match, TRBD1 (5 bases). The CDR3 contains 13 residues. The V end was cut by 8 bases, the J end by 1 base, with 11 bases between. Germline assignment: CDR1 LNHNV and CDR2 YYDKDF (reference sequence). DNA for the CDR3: TGTGCCACCTCCAGGGCCCCCCAAGAGACCCAGTACTTC. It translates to CATSRAPQETQYF.

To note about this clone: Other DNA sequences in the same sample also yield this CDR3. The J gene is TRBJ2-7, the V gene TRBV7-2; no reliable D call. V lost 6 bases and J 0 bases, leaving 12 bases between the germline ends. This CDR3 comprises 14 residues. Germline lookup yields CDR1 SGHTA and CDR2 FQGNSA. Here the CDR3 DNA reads TGTGCCAGCAGTCCCGACTTCAGCTCCTACGAGCAGTACTTC. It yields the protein CASSPDFSSYEQYF.

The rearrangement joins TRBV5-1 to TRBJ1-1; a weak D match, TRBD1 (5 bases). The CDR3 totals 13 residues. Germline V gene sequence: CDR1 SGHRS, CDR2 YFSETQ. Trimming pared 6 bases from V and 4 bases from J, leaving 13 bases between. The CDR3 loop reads CASTQGLGTEAFF. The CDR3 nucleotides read TGCGCCAGCACCCAGGGCTTGGGCACTGAAGCTTTCTTT.

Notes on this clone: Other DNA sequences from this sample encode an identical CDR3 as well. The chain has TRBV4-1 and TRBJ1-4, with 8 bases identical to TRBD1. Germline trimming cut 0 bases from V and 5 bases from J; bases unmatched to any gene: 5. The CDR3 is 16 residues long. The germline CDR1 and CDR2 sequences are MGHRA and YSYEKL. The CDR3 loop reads CASSQEGGTGNEKLFF. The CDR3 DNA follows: TGCGCCAGCAGCCAAGAAGGGGGGACAGGAAATGAAAAACTGTTTTTT.

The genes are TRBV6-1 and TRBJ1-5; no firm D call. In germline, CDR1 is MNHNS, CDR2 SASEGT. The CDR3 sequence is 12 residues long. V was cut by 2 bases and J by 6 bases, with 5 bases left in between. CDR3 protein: CASSERAQPQHF. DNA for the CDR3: TGTGCCAGCAGTGAACGGGCTCAGCCCCAGCATTTT.

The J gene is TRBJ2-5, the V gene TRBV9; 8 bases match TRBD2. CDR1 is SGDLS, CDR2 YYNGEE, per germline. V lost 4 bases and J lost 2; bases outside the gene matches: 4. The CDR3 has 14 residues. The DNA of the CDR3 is TGTGCCAGCAGCAGAAGCGGGGGTCAAGAGACCCAGTACTTC. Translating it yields CASSRSGGQETQYF.

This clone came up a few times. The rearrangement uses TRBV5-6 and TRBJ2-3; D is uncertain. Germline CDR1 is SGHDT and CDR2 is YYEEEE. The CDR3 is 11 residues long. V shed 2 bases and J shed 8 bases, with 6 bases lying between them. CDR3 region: CASSFKGTQYF. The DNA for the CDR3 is TGTGCCAGCAGCTTTAAGGGTACGCAGTATTTT.

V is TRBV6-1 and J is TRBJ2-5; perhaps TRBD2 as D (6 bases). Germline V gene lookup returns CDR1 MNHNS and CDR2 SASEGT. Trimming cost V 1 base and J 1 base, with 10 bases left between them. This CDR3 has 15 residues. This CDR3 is CASSEGLVAQETQYF. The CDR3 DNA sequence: TGTGCCAGCAGTGAAGGACTAGTGGCCCAAGAGACCCAGTACTTC.

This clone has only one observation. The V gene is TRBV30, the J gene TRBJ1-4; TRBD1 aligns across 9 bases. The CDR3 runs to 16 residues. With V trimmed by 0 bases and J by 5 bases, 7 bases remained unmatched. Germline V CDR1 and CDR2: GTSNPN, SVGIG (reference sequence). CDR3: CAWSVSGGTGNEKLFF. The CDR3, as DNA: TGTGCCTGGAGTGTATCAGGCGGGACAGGGAATGAAAAACTGTTTTTT.

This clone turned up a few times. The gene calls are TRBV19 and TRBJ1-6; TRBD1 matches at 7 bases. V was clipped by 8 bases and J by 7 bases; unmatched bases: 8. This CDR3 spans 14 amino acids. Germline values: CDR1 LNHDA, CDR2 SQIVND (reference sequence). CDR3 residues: CASLPTGRNSPLHF. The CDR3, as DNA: TGTGCCAGTCTCCCGACAGGGAGGAATTCACCCCTCCACTTT.

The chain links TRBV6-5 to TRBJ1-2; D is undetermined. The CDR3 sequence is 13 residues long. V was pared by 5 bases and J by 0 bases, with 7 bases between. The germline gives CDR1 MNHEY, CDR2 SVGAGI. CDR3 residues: CASSHRPNYGYTF. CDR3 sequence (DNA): TGTGCCAGCAGTCACAGACCTAACTATGGCTACACCTTC.

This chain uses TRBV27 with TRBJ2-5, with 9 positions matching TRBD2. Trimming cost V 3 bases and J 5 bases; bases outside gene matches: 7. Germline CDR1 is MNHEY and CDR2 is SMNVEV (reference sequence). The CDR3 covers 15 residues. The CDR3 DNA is TGTGCCAGCAGTTTGCGGGGGGGCCGTGGGGAGACCCAGTACTTC. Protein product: CASSLRGGRGETQYF.

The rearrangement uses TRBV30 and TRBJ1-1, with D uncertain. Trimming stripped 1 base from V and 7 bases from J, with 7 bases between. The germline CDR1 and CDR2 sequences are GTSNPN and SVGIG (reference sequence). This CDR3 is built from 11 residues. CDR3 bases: TGTGCCTGGAGTGGCGGTCTTGAAGCTTTCTTT. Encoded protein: CAWSGGLEAFF.

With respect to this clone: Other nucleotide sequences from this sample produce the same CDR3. The CDR3, as DNA: TGCAGCGTCGGGACAACGCAAGAGACCCAGTACTTC. Protein sequence: CSVGTTQETQYF. The chain combines TRBV29-1 with TRBJ2-5, with D maybe TRBD1 (6 bases). Looked up from germline, CDR1 is SQVTM and CDR2 is ANQGSEA. The ends were cut back, 6 bases at V and 2 bases at J, with 10 bases in the middle. The CDR3 totals 12 residues. Full variable domain (missing parts from reference TRBV29-1 and TRBJ2-5): SAVISQKPSRDICQRGTSLTIQCQVDSQVTMMFWYRQQPGQSLTLIATANQGSEATYESGFVIDKFPISRPNLTFSTLTVSNMSPEDSSIYLCSVGTTQETQYFGPGTRLLVL.

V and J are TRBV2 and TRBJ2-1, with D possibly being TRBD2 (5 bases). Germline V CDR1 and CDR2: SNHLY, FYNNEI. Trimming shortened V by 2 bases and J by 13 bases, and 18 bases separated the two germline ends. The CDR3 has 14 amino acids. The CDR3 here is CASSESSSSSSQFF. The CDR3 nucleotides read TGTGCCAGCAGTGAAAGCTCGTCGTCTAGCTCACAGTTCTTC.